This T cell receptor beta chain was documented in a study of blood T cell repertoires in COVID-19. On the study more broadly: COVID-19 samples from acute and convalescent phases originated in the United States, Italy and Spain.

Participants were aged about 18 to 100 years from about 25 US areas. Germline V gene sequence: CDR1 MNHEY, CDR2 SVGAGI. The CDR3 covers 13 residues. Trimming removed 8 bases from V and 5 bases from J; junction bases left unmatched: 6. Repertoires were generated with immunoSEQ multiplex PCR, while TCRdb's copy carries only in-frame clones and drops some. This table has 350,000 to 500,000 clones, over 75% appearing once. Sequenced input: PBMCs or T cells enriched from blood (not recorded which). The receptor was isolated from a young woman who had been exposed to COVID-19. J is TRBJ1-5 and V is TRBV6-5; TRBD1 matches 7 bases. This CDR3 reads CASRTGYYQPQHF. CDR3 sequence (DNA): TGTGCCAGCCGGACAGGTTATTATCAGCCCCAGCATTTT.